These 5 T cell receptor beta chains came from one sample sequenced in a study of shared clonotypes between healthy human individuals. The assay was immunoSEQ multiplex PCR, and TCRdb's table has in-frame clones only and misses some. The sample consists of some 2.1 million clones, 90% to 95% of them appearing once. The sample taken for sequencing was naive CD4+ T cells sorted from blood. The subset denotes: CD45RA+ positively selected. These receptors all come from a man younger than 30 in good health.

This clone was found once. V and J are TRBV7-2 and TRBJ2-7, with 8 bases lining up with TRBD2. The CDR3 consists of 16 residues. Germline-derived CDR1 and CDR2 are SGHTA and FQGNSA. Unmatched junction bases numbered 7, after V lost 1 base and J lost 2 bases. CDR3 loop: CASSLDGSGSPYEQYF. The CDR3, as DNA: TGTGCCAGCAGCTTAGATGGGAGCGGGAGCCCCTACGAGCAGTACTTC.

V usage is TRBV4-1 and J usage is TRBJ2-3; 7 bases map to TRBD2. V gave up 6 bases and J gave up 4 bases; unmatched junction bases: 13. Germline CDR1 MGHRA, CDR2 YSYEKL. The CDR3 has 16 amino acids. CDR3 sequence reads: CASRLNWGEGADTQYF. The CDR3 nucleotides are TGCGCCAGCAGGTTAAATTGGGGGGAGGGCGCAGATACGCAGTATTTT.

The chain is built from TRBV2 and TRBJ2-6; no definite D call. The ends were cut back, 5 bases at V and 3 bases at J, with 5 bases in the middle. The CDR3 spans 13 residues. Germline V CDR1 and CDR2: SNHLY, FYNNEI. The CDR3 here is CASSFFGANVLTF. The CDR3 nucleotides read TGTGCCAGCAGTTTTTTTGGGGCCAACGTCCTGACTTTC.

J is TRBJ1-4 and V is TRBV27; D unresolved. V was trimmed by 2 bases and J by 12 bases, leaving 16 bases between them. CDR1 is MNHEY, CDR2 SMNVEV, per germline (reference sequence). There are 14 residues in the CDR3. CDR3 in amino acids: CASSLTGRGFELFF. The DNA of the CDR3 is TGTGCCAGCAGTTTAACGGGCAGAGGTTTTGAACTGTTTTTT. Full variable domain (missing parts from reference TRBV27 and TRBJ1-4): EAQVTQNPRYLITVTGKKLTVTCSQNMNHEYMSWYRQDPGLGLRQIYYSMNVEVTDKGDVPEGYKVSRKEKRNFPLILESPSPNQTSLYFCASSLTGRGFELFFGSGTQLSVL.

A single count supports this clone. This sequence joins TRBV19 and TRBJ2-5; 8 bases fit TRBD2. In germline, CDR1 is LNHDA, CDR2 SQIVND (reference sequence). J lost 2 bases, V lost 4 bases, and 6 bases had no gene match. The CDR3 has 15 residues. CDR3 sequence reads: CASSTGTRSQETQYF. Written as DNA, the CDR3 is TGTGCCAGTAGTACCGGGACTAGGTCTCAAGAGACCCAGTACTTC.